A single count supports the clone carrying this T cell receptor beta chain. No antigen is known for it. The data were produced by immunoSEQ multiplex PCR, yet TCRdb's version contains in-frame clones alone and is incomplete. Of 250,000 to 350,000 clones in the sample, about nine tenths were seen once. The data derive from a study of cytomegalovirus exposure and HLA in healthy donors. The CDR3 runs 14 residues. The V end was cut by 5 bases, the J end by 0 bases, with 8 bases between. Germline CDR1 and CDR2: KGHSH and LQKENI. Regarding the study as a whole: Clusters of TCRs from the first cohort tended to co-occur in the roughly 120 validation repertoires (as a later analysis found).

The sequencing sample was made of PBMCs. This sequence originates from a young woman in good health and CMV-seronegative. J is TRBJ2-1 and V is TRBV18, with a weak D call TRBD1 (5 bases). In DNA, the CDR3 is TGTGCCAGCTCATTGGACATCTCCTACAATGAGCAGTTCTTC. This sequence encodes CASSLDISYNEQFF.